This TCR beta chain was recorded in a study of PD-1 blockade in classical Hodgkin lymphoma. For this clone: Antigen: not known.

Every patient was affected by relapse after autologous stem cell transplantation, while exposure to brentuximab vedotin was not uniform. The method was immunoSEQ multiplex PCR; TCRdb's version includes in-frame clones alone and lacks a portion of them. Of about 37,000 clones listed, around nine tenths are singletons. The CDR3 is made up of 15 amino acids. V was clipped by 1 base and J by 7 bases, with 13 bases between them. Germline-derived CDR1 and CDR2 are MGHRA and YSYEKL. Findings and caveats of the study: A significant rise in TCR diversity was seen by C4D1 for CD4+ cells but not for CD8+ cells.

The material sequenced was peripheral blood mononuclear cells (PBMCs), taken before the second cycle of nivolumab. This chain connects TRBV4-1 to TRBJ1-4; no clear D gene. The receptor comes from a human donor with classical Hodgkin lymphoma. CDR3 amino acids: CASSQAAGGIEKLFF. CDR3 DNA: TGCGCCAGCAGCCAAGCCGCGGGCGGCATTGAAAAACTGTTTTTT.